The clone carrying this T cell receptor beta chain was detected ten times or more. Amplified TCR beta CDR3 regions were obtained using RNA transcripts as template. A first-round RT-PCR used HTBI primers, followed by a second-round multiplex PCR. Each CDR3 protein is one row after TCRdb ran MiXCR on the multiplex PCR reads. The sample contains hundreds of thousands of distinct CDR3 sequences, 22% of which appear only once. This entry is derived from a study of Graves' ophthalmopathy and Graves' hyperthyroidism. CDR3 length: 13 amino acids. V was clipped by 10 bases and J by 0 bases, with 9 bases between them. Per the germline V gene, CDR1 is MNHEY and CDR2 is SVGEGT.

The source is a woman aged 18-29 years with stable Graves' hyperthyroidism. Some clones in this sample may be carry-over from other donors' samples. V gene TRBV6-2 or TRBV6-3 combines with J gene TRBJ2-2; D is perhaps TRBD1 (6 bases). Sequencing used peripheral blood. In nucleotides, the CDR3 is TGTGCCATGGGACACCCGAACACCGGGGAGCTGTTTTTT. Encoded protein: CAMGHPNTGELFF.